This T cell receptor (beta chain) was recovered during a study of siplizumab effects on memory and regulatory T cells. Only in-frame clones appear in the TCRdb table, and some are missing; sequencing was by immunoSEQ multiplex PCR. There are about 120,000 clones in the sample; 80% to 95% occur only once, and over 0.15% lies in the top ten. The CDR3 totals 12 residues. Germline-derived CDR1 and CDR2 are SGHTA and FQGTGA. The V end lost 5 bases, the J end lost 8 bases, and 10 bases lay between the germline ends. This sequence originates from a human donor in good health. This chain uses TRBV7-3 with TRBJ2-1; D perhaps matches TRBD1 (5 bases). Sequenced sample: non-Treg CD4+ T cells sorted from blood. The DNA of the CDR3 is TGTGCCAGCAGCCTCGAAGGGGATGAGCAGTTCTTC. It translates to CASSLEGDEQFF.